Each of the 25 T cell receptor beta chains below was sequenced from the same sample in a study of response to subunit inactivated influenza vaccine. TCRdb independently ran MiXCR on the RT-PCR reads; one entry per CDR3 protein. Of hundreds of thousands of distinct CDR3 sequences listed, 15% to 18% are singletons. Sequences were derived from PBMCs from blood, sampled roughly 13 days after vaccination. Every receptor here comes from a man in his forties or fifties who received an inactivated influenza vaccine.

This clonotype was counted a few times. This chain links TRBV6-2 or TRBV6-3 with TRBJ2-3; D is unclear. The ends were cut back, 5 bases at V and 4 bases at J, with 13 bases in the middle. Germline CDR1 MNHEY, CDR2 SVGEGT. The CDR3 consists of 14 residues. CDR3 amino acids: CASSPPGRSDTQYF. The CDR3 DNA reads as TGTGCCAGCAGTCCGCCTGGACGTTCAGATACGCAGTATTTT.

This chain links TRBV5-1 with TRBJ2-7; 11 nucleotides align to TRBD1. The CDR3 has 14 residues. Losses at the gene ends were 3 bases for V and 7 bases for J; bases not matched to a gene: 6. The germline gives CDR1 SGHRS, CDR2 YFSETQ. For the CDR3, the DNA is TGCGCCAGCAGCTGGACAGGGGGCGAGGATGAGCAGTACTTC. It encodes CASSWTGGEDEQYF.

This clonotype was picked up many times. The J gene is TRBJ1-2, the V gene TRBV5-5; D unresolved. This CDR3 has 15 amino acids. Germline CDR1 is SGHKS and CDR2 is YYEKEE (reference sequence). Trimming removed 1 base at V and 3 bases at J, with 13 bases between. In DNA form, the CDR3 reads TGTGCCAGCAGCTTGTCCCTGGGTATTCACTATGGCTACACCTTC. Encoded protein: CASSLSLGIHYGYTF.

This chain joins TRBV5-1 and TRBJ2-2, with 9 bases aligning to TRBD2. Germline V CDR1 and CDR2: SGHRS, YFSETQ. The CDR3 totals 14 residues. V trimming: 4 bases; J trimming: 7 bases; junction bases outside the gene matches: 5. The CDR3 DNA reads as TGCGCCAGCAGCGCCGGGACTAGCAGCGGGGAGCTGTTTTTT. It translates to CASSAGTSSGELFF.

This clonotype was seen a handful of times. The rearrangement uses TRBV2 and TRBJ1-2; no firm D call. CDR3 length equals 12 residues. V lost 6 bases to trimming and J lost 4 bases, with 9 bases between them. CDR1 SNHLY and CDR2 FYNNEI come from the germline V gene. The chain's CDR3 is CASSGLTYGYTF. CDR3 nucleotides: TGTGCCAGCAGCGGACTTACCTATGGCTACACCTTC.

The rearrangement uses TRBV6-2 or TRBV6-3 and TRBJ2-1; 10 bases match TRBD2. This CDR3 spans 15 amino acids. The germline CDR1 and CDR2 sequences are MNHEY and SVGEGT. Germline trimming cut 5 bases from V and 9 bases from J; bases unmatched to any gene: 10. The CDR3 bases are TGTGCCAGCAGTCTCTCCGGGACTAGCGCGCGTGAGCAGTTCTTC. It encodes CASSLSGTSAREQFF.

In this sample, this clonotype turned up a few times. This chain links TRBV12-3 or TRBV12-4 with TRBJ2-2, with TRBD2 matching over 7 bases. Germline trimming cut 3 bases from V and 9 bases from J; bases unmatched to any gene: 16. The CDR3 has 17 residues. This CDR3 reads CASSFSGTSGGSRELFF. In DNA, the CDR3 is TGTGCCAGCAGTTTTTCGGGGACTTCGGGAGGCTCGCGGGAGCTGTTTTTT.

This clonotype was counted ten times or more. The chain has TRBV6-2 or TRBV6-3 and TRBJ1-1, with D unresolved. The ends were cut back, 7 bases at V and 6 bases at J, with 18 bases in the middle. The CDR3 has 14 residues. Germline V gene sequence: CDR1 MNHEY, CDR2 SVGEGT. Written as DNA, the CDR3 is TGTGCCAGCACCCTGAATCGGGGAGTCTCTGAAGCTTTCTTT. Translating gives CASTLNRGVSEAFF.

The chain is built from TRBV7-2 and TRBJ1-4; TRBD1 is a possible D gene (5 bases). Germline-derived CDR1 and CDR2 are SGHTA and FQGNSA. The CDR3 contains 14 residues. V lost 1 base and J 8 bases, leaving 11 bases between the germline ends. The CDR3 reads CASSLDRSWEKLFF. In DNA form, the CDR3 reads TGTGCCAGCAGCTTAGACAGGTCGTGGGAAAAACTGTTTTTT.

This clonotype showed up just a few times. The chain employs TRBV20-1 and TRBJ2-5; tentative D call: TRBD2 (7 bases). Germline loops: CDR1 DFQATT, CDR2 SNEGSKA (reference sequence). Deletions cut 3 bases from V and 5 bases from J, with 25 bases between. CDR3 size: 17 residues. This CDR3 is CSARGWSYSGGGETQYF. CDR3 DNA: TGCAGTGCTAGGGGCTGGAGTTATTCGGGGGGCGGGGAGACCCAGTACTTC.

The rearrangement uses TRBV12-3 or TRBV12-4 and TRBJ1-2; D perhaps matches TRBD1 (6 bases). The CDR3 contains 15 residues. With 2 bases removed from V and 6 bases from J, the gap between germline ends came to 16 bases. The CDR3 bases are TGTGCCAGCAGTTTATCTTTGGGGGGCTTGGATGGCTACACCTTC. Translating it yields CASSLSLGGLDGYTF.

Only a few counts were recorded for this clonotype. The gene calls are TRBV20-1 and TRBJ1-5, with no clear D. The germline gives CDR1 DFQATT, CDR2 SNEGSKA (reference sequence). With 1 base removed from V and 4 bases from J, the gap between germline ends came to 14 bases. The CDR3 loop spans 15 amino acids. CDR3: CSARAFQARNQPQHF. In DNA form, the CDR3 reads TGCAGTGCTAGAGCCTTCCAGGCGAGGAATCAGCCCCAGCATTTT.

This chain joins TRBV20-1 and TRBJ2-3, with no clear D. Germline V lookup: CDR1 DFQATT, CDR2 SNEGSKA (reference sequence). This CDR3 spans 13 amino acids. The CDR3 region is CSLGFSSTDTQYF. The CDR3 bases are TGCAGCCTGGGTTTTTCTAGCACAGATACGCAGTATTTT.

The V call is TRBV24-1, the J call TRBJ2-3; TRBD2 matches at 11 bases. J gave up 1 base and V 4 bases, and 3 bases lay outside the gene matches. This CDR3 spans 16 amino acids. Germline loops: CDR1 KGHDR, CDR2 SFDVKD. The CDR3, as DNA: TGTGCCACCAGTGACCAGACTAGCGGGGGCACAGATACGCAGTATTTT. It yields the protein CATSDQTSGGTDTQYF.

This rearrangement joins TRBV7-9 to TRBJ1-4, with D unresolved. Trimming pared 0 bases from V and 11 bases from J, leaving 7 bases between. This CDR3 is 12 amino acids long. Germline V gene sequence: CDR1 SEHNR, CDR2 FQNEAQ (reference sequence). The CDR3 here is CASSLALGKLFF. The CDR3 DNA reads TGTGCCAGCAGCTTAGCGTTGGGGAAACTGTTTTTT.

This clonotype was counted ten times or more. The rearrangement links TRBV29-1 to TRBJ2-7; D possibly corresponds to TRBD1 (5 bases). With 7 bases removed from V and 2 bases from J, the gap between germline ends came to 12 bases. The CDR3 is made up of 12 amino acids. Per germline, CDR1 SQVTM and CDR2 ANQGSEA. CDR3 in DNA: TGCAGCGCAGTCGACAGAGCCTACGAGCAGTACTTC. Translated, it gives CSAVDRAYEQYF.

The genes are TRBV4-2 and TRBJ2-3; 7 bases align to TRBD1. The V and J ends lost 0 bases and 0 bases, in that order; junction bases with no gene match: 6. Germline V gives CDR1 LGHNA, CDR2 YNFKEQ. The CDR3 covers 17 residues. The DNA for the CDR3 is TGTGCCAGCAGCCAAGATCTGTGGGACAGTAGCACAGATACGCAGTATTTT. It is translated as CASSQDLWDSSTDTQYF.

The chain employs TRBV10-3 and TRBJ1-1, with 10 bases that match TRBD1. This CDR3 comprises 17 residues. V dropped 5 bases and J dropped 4; count of bases not matched to a gene: 13. Germline assignment: CDR1 ENHRY and CDR2 SYGVKD. The CDR3 DNA reads as TGTGCCATCAGTCACCGGGACAGGGGTCGGTCCGGCACTGAAGCTTTCTTT. As protein: CAISHRDRGRSGTEAFF.

This clonotype was seen a handful of times. The CDR3 sequence: CASSPSGQGKEKLFF. As DNA, the CDR3 is TGTGCCAGCAGCCCTAGCGGACAGGGGAAGGAAAAACTGTTTTTT. The rearrangement links TRBV4-2 to TRBJ1-4, with TRBD1 matching over 9 bases. The CDR3 has 15 residues. Germline CDR1 reads LGHNA; CDR2 reads YNFKEQ. Trimming took 4 bases from V and 8 from J; bases not matched to a gene: 8.

This clonotype appeared a single time. The chain uses TRBV12-3 or TRBV12-4 and TRBJ2-7; D uncertain. This CDR3 has 12 amino acids. The V gene lost 2 bases and the J gene lost 6 bases, with 8 bases spanning the gap. The CDR3 sequence is CASSLLLSEQYF. The CDR3 nucleotides read TGTGCCAGCAGTTTACTCCTGAGCGAGCAGTACTTC.

The chain uses TRBV7-2 and TRBJ2-5; 10 positions agree with TRBD2. Unmatched junction bases numbered 2, after V lost 2 bases and J lost 5 bases. CDR1 and CDR2 from the germline V gene are SGHTA and FQGNSA. The CDR3 is 14 amino acids. The CDR3 is CASSLSGGAETQYF. Here the CDR3 DNA reads TGTGCCAGCAGCTTAAGCGGGGGGGCGGAGACCCAGTACTTC.

This clonotype came up many times. V and J are TRBV7-2 and TRBJ2-1; TRBD2 matches at 7 bases. With V trimmed by 1 base and J by 1 base, 4 bases remained unmatched. From germline, CDR1 is SGHTA and CDR2 FQGNSA. CDR3 length: 16 residues. This CDR3 is CASSLGWGGSYNEQFF. As DNA, the CDR3 is TGTGCCAGCAGCTTAGGGTGGGGGGGGTCCTACAATGAGCAGTTCTTC.

This clonotype was counted only a few times. The chain employs TRBV6-1 and TRBJ2-1; 8 bases match TRBD2. The germline gives CDR1 MNHNS, CDR2 SASEGT. The length of the CDR3 is 14 residues. V lost 7 bases and J lost 7; bases outside the gene matches: 9. In DNA, the CDR3 is TGTGCCAGCACCAGGACTAGCACCCGTAATGAGCAGTTCTTC. Its protein is CASTRTSTRNEQFF.

The gene calls are TRBV2 and TRBJ2-7, with D possibly being TRBD2 (5 bases). This CDR3 spans 17 amino acids. Per germline, CDR1 SNHLY and CDR2 FYNNEI. V was clipped by 6 bases and J by 3 bases, with 24 bases between them. CDR3 region: CASRGSEEVGSYYEQYF. DNA for the CDR3: TGTGCCAGCAGGGGCTCGGAGGAGGTGGGGTCTTACTACGAGCAGTACTTC.

The rearrangement links TRBV30 to TRBJ2-2; D is undetermined. V lost 4 bases and J lost 0, with 6 bases in between. The length of the CDR3 is 13 residues. Germline CDR1 and CDR2: GTSNPN and SVGIG (reference sequence). The CDR3 DNA sequence: TGTGCCTGGACTCAGACGAACACCGGGGAGCTGTTTTTT. Encoded protein: CAWTQTNTGELFF. The full variable domain, with the rest looked up from reference TRBV30 and TRBJ2-2, is SQTIHQWPATLVQPVGSPLSLECTVEGTSNPNLYWYRQAAGRGLQLLFYSVGIGQISSEVPQNLSASRPQDRQFILSSKKLLLSDSGFYLCAWTQTNTGELFFGEGSRLTVL.